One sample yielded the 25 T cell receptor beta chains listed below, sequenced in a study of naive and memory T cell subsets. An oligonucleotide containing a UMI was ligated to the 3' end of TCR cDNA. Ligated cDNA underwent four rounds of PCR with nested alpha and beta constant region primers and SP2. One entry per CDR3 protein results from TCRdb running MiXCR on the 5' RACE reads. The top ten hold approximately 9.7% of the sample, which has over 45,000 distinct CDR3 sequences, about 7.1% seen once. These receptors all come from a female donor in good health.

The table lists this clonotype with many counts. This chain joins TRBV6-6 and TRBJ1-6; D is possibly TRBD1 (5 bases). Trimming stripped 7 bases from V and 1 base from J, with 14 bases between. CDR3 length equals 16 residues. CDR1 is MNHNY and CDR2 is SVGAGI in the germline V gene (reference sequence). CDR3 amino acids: CASTGTGRSYNSPLHF. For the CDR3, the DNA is TGTGCCAGCACCGGGACCGGTAGGTCCTATAATTCACCCCTCCACTTT.

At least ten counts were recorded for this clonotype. The CDR3, as DNA: TGCGCCAGCAGCTCGAAAGCAGGGGGACGGGATGGCTACACCTTC. It encodes CASSSKAGGRDGYTF. The gene calls are TRBV5-1 and TRBJ1-2; TRBD1 aligns across 7 bases. V shed 3 bases, J shed 6 bases, and the junction held 11 bases outside the gene matches. Germline CDR1 and CDR2: SGHRS and YFSETQ. The CDR3 covers 15 residues.

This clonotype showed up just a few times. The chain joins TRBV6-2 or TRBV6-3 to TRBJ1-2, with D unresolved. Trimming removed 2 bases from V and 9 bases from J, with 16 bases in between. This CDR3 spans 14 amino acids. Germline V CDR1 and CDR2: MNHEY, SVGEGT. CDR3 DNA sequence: TGTGCCAGCAGTTACGCTTGGGCAGCTGAACGCTACACCTTC. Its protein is CASSYAWAAERYTF.

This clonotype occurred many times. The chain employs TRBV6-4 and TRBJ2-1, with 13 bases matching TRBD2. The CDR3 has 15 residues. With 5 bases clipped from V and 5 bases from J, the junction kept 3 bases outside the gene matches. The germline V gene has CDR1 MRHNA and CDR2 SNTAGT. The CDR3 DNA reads TGTGCCAGCAGTTTACTAGCGGGGGGGCACAATGAGCAGTTCTTC. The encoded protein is CASSLLAGGHNEQFF.

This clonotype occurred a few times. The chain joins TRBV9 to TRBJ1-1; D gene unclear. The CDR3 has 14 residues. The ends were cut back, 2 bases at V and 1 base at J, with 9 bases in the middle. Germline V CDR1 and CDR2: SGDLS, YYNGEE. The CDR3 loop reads CASSVNGWNTEAFF. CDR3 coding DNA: TGTGCCAGCAGCGTTAACGGCTGGAACACTGAAGCTTTCTTT.

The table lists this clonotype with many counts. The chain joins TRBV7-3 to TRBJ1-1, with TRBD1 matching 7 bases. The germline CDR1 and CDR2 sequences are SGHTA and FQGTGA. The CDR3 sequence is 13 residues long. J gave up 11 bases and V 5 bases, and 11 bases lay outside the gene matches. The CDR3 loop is CASSPGTVGRAFF. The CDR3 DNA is TGTGCCAGCAGCCCCGGGACAGTGGGCAGGGCTTTCTTT.

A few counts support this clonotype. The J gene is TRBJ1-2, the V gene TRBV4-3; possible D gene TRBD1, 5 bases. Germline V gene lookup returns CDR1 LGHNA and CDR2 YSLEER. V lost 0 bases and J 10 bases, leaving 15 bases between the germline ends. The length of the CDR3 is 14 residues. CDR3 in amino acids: CASSQERTGLSYTF. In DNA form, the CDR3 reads TGCGCCAGCAGCCAAGAGAGAACAGGCCTTTCCTACACCTTC.

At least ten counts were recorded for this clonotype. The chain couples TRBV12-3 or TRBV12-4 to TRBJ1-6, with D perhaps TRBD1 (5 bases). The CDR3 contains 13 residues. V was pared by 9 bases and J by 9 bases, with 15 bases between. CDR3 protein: CASMGQGSSPLHF. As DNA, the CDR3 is TGTGCCAGTATGGGCCAGGGAAGTTCACCCCTCCACTTT.

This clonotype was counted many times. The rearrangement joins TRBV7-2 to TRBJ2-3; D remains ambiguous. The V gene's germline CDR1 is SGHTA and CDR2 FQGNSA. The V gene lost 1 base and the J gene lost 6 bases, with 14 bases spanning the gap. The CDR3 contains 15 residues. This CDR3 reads CASSLEALGFDTQYF. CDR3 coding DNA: TGTGCCAGCAGCTTAGAAGCCCTAGGGTTCGATACGCAGTATTTT.

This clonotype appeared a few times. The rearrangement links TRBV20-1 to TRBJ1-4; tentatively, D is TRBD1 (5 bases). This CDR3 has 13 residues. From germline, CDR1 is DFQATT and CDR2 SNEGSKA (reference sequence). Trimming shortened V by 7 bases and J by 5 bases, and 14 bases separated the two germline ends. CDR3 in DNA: TGCAGTGGTCTGGGGCCAAGGAATGAAAAACTGTTTTTT. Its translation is CSGLGPRNEKLFF.

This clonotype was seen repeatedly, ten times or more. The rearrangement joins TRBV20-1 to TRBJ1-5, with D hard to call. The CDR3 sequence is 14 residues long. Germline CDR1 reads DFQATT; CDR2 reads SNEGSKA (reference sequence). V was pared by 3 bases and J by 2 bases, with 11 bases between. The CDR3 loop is CSASSPKGNQPQHF. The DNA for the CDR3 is TGCAGTGCTAGCTCCCCGAAGGGCAATCAGCCCCAGCATTTT.

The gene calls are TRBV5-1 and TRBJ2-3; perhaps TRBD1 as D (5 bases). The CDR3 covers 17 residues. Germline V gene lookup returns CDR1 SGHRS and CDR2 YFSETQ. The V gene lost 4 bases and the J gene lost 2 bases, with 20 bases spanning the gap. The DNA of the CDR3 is TGCGCCAGCAGCCCCGCTCGATCGACAGAGTACACAGATACGCAGTATTTT. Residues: CASSPARSTEYTDTQYF. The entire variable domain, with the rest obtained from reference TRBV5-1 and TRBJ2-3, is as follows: KAGVTQTPRYLIKTRGQQVTLSCSPISGHRSVSWYQQTPGQGLQFLFEYFSETQRNKGNFPGRFSGRQFSNSRSEMNVSTLELGDSALYLCASSPARSTEYTDTQYFGPGTRLTVL.

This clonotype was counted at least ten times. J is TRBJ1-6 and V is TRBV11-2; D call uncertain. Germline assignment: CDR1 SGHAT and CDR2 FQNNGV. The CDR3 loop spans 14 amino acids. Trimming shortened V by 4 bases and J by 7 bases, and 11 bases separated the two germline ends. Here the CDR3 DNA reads TGTGCCAGCAGCTCCCATAGCCGAAATTCACCCCTCCACTTT. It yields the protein CASSSHSRNSPLHF.

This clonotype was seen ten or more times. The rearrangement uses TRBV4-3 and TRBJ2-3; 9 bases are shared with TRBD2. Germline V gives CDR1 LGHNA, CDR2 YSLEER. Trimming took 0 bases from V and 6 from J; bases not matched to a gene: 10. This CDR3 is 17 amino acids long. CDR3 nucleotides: TGCGCCAGCAGCCAAGATCTCGCGGGGGGGGGGGCTGATACGCAGTATTTT. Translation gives CASSQDLAGGGADTQYF.

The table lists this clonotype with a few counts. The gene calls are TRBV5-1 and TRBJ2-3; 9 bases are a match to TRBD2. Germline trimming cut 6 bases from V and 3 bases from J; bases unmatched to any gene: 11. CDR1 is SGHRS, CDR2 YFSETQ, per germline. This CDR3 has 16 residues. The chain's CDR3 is CASTLRPSGETDTQYF. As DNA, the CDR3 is TGCGCCAGCACCCTTAGGCCTAGCGGGGAGACAGATACGCAGTATTTT.

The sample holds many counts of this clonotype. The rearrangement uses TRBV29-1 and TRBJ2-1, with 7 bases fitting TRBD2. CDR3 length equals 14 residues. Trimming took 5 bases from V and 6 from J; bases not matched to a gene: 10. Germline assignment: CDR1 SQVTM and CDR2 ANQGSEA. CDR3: CSVLLAAGGNEQFF. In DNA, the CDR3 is TGCAGCGTTTTGCTAGCGGCCGGGGGCAATGAGCAGTTCTTC.

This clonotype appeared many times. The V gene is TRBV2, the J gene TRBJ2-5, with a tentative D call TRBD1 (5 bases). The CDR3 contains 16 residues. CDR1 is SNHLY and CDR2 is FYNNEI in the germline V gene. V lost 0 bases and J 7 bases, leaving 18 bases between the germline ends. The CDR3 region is CASSEALQDAGGTQYF. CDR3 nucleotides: TGTGCCAGCAGTGAAGCGCTACAGGACGCCGGCGGGACCCAGTACTTC. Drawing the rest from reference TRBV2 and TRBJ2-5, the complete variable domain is EPEVTQTPSHQVTQMGQEVILRCVPISNHLYFYWYRQILGQKVEFLVSFYNNEISEKSEIFDDQFSVERPDGSNFTLKIRSTKLEDSAMYFCASSEALQDAGGTQYFGPGTRLLVL.

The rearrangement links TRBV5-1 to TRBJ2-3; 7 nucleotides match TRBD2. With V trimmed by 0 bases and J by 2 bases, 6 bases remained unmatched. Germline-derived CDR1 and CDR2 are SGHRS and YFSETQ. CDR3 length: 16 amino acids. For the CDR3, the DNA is TGCGCCAGCAGCTTGGGAGGCGGGGGAACCACAGATACGCAGTATTTT. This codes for CASSLGGGGTTDTQYF.

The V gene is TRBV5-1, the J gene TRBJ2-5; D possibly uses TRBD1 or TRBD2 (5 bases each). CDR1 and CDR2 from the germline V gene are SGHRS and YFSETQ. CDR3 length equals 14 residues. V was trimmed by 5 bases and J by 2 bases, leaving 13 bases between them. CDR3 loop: CASSEGPGQETQYF. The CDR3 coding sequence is TGCGCCAGCAGTGAGGGACCCGGACAAGAGACCCAGTACTTC.

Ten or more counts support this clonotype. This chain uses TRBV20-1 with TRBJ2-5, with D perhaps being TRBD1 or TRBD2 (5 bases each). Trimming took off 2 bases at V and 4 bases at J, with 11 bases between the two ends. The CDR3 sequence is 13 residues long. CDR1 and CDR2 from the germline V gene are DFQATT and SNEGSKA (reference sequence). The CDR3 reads CSARSGRGETQYF. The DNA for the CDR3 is TGCAGTGCTAGATCAGGGAGAGGAGAGACCCAGTACTTC.

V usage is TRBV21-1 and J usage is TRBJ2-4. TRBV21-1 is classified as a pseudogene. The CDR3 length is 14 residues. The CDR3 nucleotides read TGTGCCAGCAAAAGCGGGCGAACGGAGAACATTCAGTACTTC. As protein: CASKSGRTENIQYF.

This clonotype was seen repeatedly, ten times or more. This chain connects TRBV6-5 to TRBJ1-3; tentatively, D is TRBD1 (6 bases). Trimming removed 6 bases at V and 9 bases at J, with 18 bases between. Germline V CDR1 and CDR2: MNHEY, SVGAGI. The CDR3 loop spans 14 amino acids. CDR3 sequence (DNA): TGTGCCAGCAGGACGGACAGTTCATACGGCACCATATATTTT. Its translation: CASRTDSSYGTIYF.

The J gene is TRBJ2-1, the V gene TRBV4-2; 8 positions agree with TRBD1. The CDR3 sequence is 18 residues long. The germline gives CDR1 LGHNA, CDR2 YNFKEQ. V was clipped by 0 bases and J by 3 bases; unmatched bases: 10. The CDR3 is CASSQDNGGDRLYNEQFF. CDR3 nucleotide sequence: TGTGCCAGCAGCCAAGATAACGGTGGGGACAGGCTCTACAATGAGCAGTTCTTC.

The CDR3 sequence is CASRRPGTMNTGELFF. The CDR3 nucleotides are TGTGCCAGCAGGCGCCCCGGGACCATGAACACCGGGGAGCTGTTTTTT. The V gene is TRBV25-1, the J gene TRBJ2-2, with D perhaps matching TRBD1 or TRBD2 (5 bases each). Trimming stripped 6 bases from V and 1 base from J, with 15 bases between. CDR1 is MGHDK, CDR2 SYGVNS, per germline. This CDR3 is built from 16 residues.

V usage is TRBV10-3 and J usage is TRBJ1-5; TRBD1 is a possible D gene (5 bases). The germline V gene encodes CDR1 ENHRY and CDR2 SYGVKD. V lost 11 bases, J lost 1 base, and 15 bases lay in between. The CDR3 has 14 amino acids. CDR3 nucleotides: TGTGCCGCCTCGGGGGGACCAAGCAATCAGCCCCAGCATTTT. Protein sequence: CAASGGPSNQPQHF.